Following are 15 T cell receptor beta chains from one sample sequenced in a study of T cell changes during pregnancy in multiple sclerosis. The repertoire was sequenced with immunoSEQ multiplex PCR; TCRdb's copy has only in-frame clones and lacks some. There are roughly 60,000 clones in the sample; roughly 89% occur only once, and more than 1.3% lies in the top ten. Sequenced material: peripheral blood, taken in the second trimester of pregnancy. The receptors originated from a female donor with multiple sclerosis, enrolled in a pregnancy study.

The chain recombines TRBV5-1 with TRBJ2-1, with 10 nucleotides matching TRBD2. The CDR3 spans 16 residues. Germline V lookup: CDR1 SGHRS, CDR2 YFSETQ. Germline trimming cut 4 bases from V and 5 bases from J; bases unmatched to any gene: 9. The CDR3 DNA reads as TGCGCCAGCAGCGGGCCAGCGGGAGGGCCCAACAATGAGCAGTTCTTC. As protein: CASSGPAGGPNNEQFF. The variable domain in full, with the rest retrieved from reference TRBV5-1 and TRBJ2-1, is KAGVTQTPRYLIKTRGQQVTLSCSPISGHRSVSWYQQTPGQGLQFLFEYFSETQRNKGNFPGRFSGRQFSNSRSEMNVSTLELGDSALYLCASSGPAGGPNNEQFFGPGTRLTVL.

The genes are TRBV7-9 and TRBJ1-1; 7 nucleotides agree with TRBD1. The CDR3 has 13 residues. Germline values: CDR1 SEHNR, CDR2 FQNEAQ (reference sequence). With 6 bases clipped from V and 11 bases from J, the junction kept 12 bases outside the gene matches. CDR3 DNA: TGTGCCAGCAGGAAGGCAGGGGGGAAGGTGGCTTTCTTT. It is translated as CASRKAGGKVAFF.

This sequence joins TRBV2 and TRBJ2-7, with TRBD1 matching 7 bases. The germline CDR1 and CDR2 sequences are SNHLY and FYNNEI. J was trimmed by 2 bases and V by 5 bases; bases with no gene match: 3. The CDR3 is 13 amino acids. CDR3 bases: TGTGCCAGCAGTACACAGGGGCCCTACGAGCAGTACTTC. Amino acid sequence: CASSTQGPYEQYF.

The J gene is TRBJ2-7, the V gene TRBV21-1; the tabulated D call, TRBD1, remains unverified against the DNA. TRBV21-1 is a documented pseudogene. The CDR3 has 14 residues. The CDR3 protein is CASSKVAGGYEQYF. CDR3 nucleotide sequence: TGTGCCAGCAGCAAAGTGGCAGGGGGGTACGAGCAGTACTTC.

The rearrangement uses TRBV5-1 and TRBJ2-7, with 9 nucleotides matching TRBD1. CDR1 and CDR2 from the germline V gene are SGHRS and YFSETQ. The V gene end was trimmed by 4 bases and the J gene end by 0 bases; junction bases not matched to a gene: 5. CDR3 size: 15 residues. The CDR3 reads CASSPQGARSYEQYF. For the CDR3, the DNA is TGCGCCAGCAGCCCACAGGGGGCGCGCTCCTACGAGCAGTACTTC.

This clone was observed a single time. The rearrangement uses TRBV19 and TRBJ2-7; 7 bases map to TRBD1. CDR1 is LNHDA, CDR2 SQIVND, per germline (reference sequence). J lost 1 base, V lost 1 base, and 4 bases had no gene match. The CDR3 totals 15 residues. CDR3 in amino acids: CASSIGTGSSYEQYF. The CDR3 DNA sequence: TGTGCCAGTAGTATAGGGACAGGCAGTTCCTACGAGCAGTACTTC.

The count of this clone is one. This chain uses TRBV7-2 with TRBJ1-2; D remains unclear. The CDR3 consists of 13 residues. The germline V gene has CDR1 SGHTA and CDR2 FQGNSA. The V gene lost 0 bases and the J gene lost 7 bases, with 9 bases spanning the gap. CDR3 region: CASSLAPASGYTF. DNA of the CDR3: TGTGCCAGCAGCTTAGCCCCAGCTAGTGGCTACACCTTC.

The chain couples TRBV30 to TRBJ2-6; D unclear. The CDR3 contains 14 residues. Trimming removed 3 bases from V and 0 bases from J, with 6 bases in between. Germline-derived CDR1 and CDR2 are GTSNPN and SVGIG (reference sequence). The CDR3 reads CAWRSISGANVLTF. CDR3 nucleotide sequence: TGTGCCTGGAGGAGTATCTCTGGGGCCAACGTCCTGACTTTC.

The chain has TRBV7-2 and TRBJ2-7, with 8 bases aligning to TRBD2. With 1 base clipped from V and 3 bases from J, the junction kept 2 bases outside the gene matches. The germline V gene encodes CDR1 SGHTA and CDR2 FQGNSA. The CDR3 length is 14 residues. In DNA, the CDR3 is TGTGCCAGCAGCTTAGGGCTAGCGGGCTACGAGCAGTACTTC. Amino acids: CASSLGLAGYEQYF.

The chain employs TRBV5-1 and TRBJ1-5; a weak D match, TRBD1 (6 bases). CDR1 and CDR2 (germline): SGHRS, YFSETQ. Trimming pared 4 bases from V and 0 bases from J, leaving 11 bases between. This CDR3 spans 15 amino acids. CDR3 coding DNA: TGCGCCAGCAGCATGACAGGAAATAGCAATCAGCCCCAGCATTTT. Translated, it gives CASSMTGNSNQPQHF.

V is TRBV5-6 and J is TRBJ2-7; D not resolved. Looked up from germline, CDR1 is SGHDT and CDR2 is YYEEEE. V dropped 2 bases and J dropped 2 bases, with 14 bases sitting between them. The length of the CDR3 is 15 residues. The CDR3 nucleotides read TGTGCCAGCAGCTTTATGAGTATTCCTGCCTACGAGCAGTACTTC. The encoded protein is CASSFMSIPAYEQYF.

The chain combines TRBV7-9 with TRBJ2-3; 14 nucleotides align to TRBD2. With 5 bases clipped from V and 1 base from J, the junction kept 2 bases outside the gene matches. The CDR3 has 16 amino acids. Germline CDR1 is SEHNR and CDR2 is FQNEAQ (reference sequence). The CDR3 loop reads CASSGGLAGGTDTQYF. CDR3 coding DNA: TGTGCCAGCAGCGGGGGACTAGCGGGAGGCACAGATACGCAGTATTTT.

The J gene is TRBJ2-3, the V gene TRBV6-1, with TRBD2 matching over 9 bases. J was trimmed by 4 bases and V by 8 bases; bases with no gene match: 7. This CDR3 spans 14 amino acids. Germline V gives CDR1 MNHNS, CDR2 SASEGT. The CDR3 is CASLAGRKSDTQYF. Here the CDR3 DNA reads TGTGCCAGCCTAGCGGGGAGAAAGTCAGATACGCAGTATTTT.

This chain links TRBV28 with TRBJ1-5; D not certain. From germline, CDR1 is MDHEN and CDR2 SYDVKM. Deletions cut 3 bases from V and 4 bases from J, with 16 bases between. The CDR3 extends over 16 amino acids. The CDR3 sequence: CASSLNLGSFNQPQHF. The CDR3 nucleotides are TGTGCCAGCAGTTTGAACCTGGGCAGCTTTAATCAGCCCCAGCATTTT.

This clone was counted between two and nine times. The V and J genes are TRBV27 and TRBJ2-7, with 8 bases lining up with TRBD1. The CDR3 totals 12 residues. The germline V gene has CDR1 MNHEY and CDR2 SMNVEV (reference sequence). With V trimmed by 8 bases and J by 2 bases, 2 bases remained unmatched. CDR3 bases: TGTGCCAGCGGACAGGGACCCTACGAGCAGTACTTC. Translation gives CASGQGPYEQYF.